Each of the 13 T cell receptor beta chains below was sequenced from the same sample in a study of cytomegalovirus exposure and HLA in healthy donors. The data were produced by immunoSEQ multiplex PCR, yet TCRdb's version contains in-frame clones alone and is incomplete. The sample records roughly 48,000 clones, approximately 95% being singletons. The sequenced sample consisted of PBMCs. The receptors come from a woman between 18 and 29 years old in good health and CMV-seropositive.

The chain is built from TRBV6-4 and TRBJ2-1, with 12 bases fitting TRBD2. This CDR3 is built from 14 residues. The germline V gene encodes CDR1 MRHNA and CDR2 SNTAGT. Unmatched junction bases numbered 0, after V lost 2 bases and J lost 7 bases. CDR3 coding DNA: TGTGCCAGCAGTGACGGACTAGCGGGGAATGAGCAGTTCTTC. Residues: CASSDGLAGNEQFF.

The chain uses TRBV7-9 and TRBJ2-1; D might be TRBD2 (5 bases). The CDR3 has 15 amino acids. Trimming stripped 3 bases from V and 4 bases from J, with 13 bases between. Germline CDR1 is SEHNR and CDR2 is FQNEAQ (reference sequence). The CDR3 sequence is CASSFPGSLYNEQFF. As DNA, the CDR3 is TGTGCCAGCAGCTTTCCGGGATCCCTGTACAATGAGCAGTTCTTC.

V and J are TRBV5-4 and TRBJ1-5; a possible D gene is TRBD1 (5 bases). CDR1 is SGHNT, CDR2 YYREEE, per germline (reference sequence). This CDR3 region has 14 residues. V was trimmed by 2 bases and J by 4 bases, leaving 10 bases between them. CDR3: CASSFQGTNQPQHF. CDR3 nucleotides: TGTGCCAGCAGCTTCCAGGGTACTAATCAGCCCCAGCATTTT.

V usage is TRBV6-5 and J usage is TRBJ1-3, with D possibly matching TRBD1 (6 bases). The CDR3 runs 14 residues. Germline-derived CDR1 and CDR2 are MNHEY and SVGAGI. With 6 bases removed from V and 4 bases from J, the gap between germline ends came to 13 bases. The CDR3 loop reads CASRRGGHGNTIYF. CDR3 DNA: TGTGCCAGCAGGCGCGGGGGGCACGGAAACACCATATATTTT.

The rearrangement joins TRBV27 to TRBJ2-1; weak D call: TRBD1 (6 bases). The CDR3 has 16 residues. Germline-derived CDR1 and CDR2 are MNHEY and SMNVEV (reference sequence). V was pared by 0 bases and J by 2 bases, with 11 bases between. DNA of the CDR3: TGTGCCAGCAGTTTATCCCGAGGGGGAGCCTACAATGAGCAGTTCTTC. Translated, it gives CASSLSRGGAYNEQFF.

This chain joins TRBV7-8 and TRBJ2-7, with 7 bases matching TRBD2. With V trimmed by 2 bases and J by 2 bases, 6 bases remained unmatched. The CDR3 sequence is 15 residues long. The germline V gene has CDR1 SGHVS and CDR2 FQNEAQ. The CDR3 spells CASSLRQAGTYEQYF. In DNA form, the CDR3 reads TGTGCCAGCAGCTTACGACAAGCGGGGACCTACGAGCAGTACTTC.

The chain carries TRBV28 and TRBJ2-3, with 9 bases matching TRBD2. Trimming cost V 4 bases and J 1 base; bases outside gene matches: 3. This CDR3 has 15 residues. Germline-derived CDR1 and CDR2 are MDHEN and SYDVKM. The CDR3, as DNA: TGTGCCAGCAGTTCTTTAGCGGGAGGCACAGATACGCAGTATTTT. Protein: CASSSLAGGTDTQYF.

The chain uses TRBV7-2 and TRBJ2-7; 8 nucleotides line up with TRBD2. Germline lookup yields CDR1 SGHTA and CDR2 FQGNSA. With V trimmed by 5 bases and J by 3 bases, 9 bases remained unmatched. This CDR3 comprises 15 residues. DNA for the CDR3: TGTGCCAGCAGCCGCGAGCGGGAGTGGAGCTACGAGCAGTACTTC. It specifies CASSREREWSYEQYF.

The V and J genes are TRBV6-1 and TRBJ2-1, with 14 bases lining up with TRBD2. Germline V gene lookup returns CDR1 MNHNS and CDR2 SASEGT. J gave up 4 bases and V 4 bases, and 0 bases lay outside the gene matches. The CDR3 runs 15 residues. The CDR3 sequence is CASSGLAGGYNEQFF. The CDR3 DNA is TGTGCCAGCAGTGGACTAGCGGGAGGGTACAATGAGCAGTTCTTC.

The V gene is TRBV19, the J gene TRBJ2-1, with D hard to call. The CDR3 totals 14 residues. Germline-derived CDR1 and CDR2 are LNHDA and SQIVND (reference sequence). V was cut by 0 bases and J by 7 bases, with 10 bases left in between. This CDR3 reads CASSIDHRGNEQFF. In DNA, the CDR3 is TGTGCCAGTAGTATAGATCATCGCGGAAATGAGCAGTTCTTC.

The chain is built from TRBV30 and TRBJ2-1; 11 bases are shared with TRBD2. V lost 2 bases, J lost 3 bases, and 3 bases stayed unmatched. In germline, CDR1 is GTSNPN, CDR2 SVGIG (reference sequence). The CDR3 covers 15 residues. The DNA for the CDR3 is TGTGCCTGGAGTCGGGGACTAGCGGTCTACAATGAGCAGTTCTTC. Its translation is CAWSRGLAVYNEQFF.

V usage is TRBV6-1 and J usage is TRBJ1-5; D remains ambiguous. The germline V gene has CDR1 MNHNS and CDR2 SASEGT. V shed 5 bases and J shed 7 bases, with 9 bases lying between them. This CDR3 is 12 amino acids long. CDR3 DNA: TGTGCCAGCAGTTTACGAGTGCAGCCCCAGCATTTT. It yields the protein CASSLRVQPQHF.

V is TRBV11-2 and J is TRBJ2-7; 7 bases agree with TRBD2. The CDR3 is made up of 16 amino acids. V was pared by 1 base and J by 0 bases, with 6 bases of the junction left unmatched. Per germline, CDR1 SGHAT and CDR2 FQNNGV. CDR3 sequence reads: CASSLVGRESSYEQYF. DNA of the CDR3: TGTGCCAGCAGCTTAGTCGGGCGGGAGAGCTCCTACGAGCAGTACTTC.